A single sample is the source of the 8 T cell receptor beta chains below, sequenced in a study of cytomegalovirus exposure and HLA in healthy donors. The PCR contained 60 Vbeta and 13 Jbeta primers. Method: immunoSEQ multiplex PCR; TCRdb's copy keeps in-frame clones and lacks some. The sample has about 120,000 clones; 70% to 80% are singletons. Sequencing was performed on PBMCs. These TCRs come from a woman between 40 and 55 years old in good health and CMV-seropositive.

The chain recombines TRBV30 with TRBJ1-6; 9 bases line up with TRBD1. Germline-derived CDR1 and CDR2 are GTSNPN and SVGIG (reference sequence). CDR3 length equals 13 residues. With 5 bases clipped from V and 10 bases from J, the junction kept 6 bases outside the gene matches. DNA for the CDR3: TGTGCCTGGGGGACAGGGTTAAGGTCACCCCTCCACTTT. Translated, it gives CAWGTGLRSPLHF.

The chain uses TRBV5-1 and TRBJ2-3, with 9 bases matching TRBD1. Looked up from germline, CDR1 is SGHRS and CDR2 is YFSETQ. After removal of 2 bases from V and 1 base from J, the junction contained 2 bases not matched to a gene. The CDR3 has 15 amino acids. The CDR3 nucleotides read TGCGCCAGCAGCTTACAGGGGGCACGCACAGATACGCAGTATTTT. The encoded protein is CASSLQGARTDTQYF.

The V gene is TRBV11-1, the J gene TRBJ1-4; weak D call: TRBD1 (5 bases). The CDR3 totals 13 residues. V lost 5 bases to trimming and J lost 11 bases, with 15 bases between them. Germline loops: CDR1 SGHAT, CDR2 FQDESV (reference sequence). The CDR3, as DNA: TGTGCCAGCAGCCTAGGACAAGCGGAGAAACTGTTTTTT. Amino acid sequence: CASSLGQAEKLFF.

The CDR3 DNA follows: TGTGCCAGCAGCAGGACTAGCGGGGGCGAGAATGAGCAGTTCTTC. It yields the protein CASSRTSGGENEQFF. The chain is built from TRBV9 and TRBJ2-1, with 13 bases aligning to TRBD2. Trimming took 4 bases from V and 7 from J; bases not matched to a gene: 5. Germline V gene data show CDR1 as SGDLS and CDR2 as YYNGEE. The CDR3 runs to 15 residues. Drawing the rest from reference TRBV9 and TRBJ2-1, the complete variable domain is DSGVTQTPKHLITATGQRVTLRCSPRSGDLSVYWYQQSLDQGLQFLIQYYNGEERAKGNILERFSAQQFPDLHSELNLSSLELGDSALYFCASSRTSGGENEQFFGPGTRLTVL.

This sequence joins TRBV27 and TRBJ1-6; 8 bases align to TRBD1. The CDR3 extends over 17 amino acids. With V trimmed by 5 bases and J by 6 bases, 12 bases remained unmatched. The germline CDR1 and CDR2 sequences are MNHEY and SMNVEV (reference sequence). CDR3 nucleotide sequence: TGTGCCAGCAGTATCCTGCCGACAGGGGCGTTTAATTCACCCCTCCACTTT. This translates into CASSILPTGAFNSPLHF.

This rearrangement joins TRBV18 to TRBJ1-2; a weak D match, TRBD1 (5 bases). The CDR3 totals 15 residues. V was clipped by 0 bases and J by 4 bases, with 12 bases between them. The germline V gene has CDR1 KGHSH and CDR2 LQKENI. The CDR3 DNA sequence: TGTGCCAGCTCACCACCGTCCCGGGGGGTCTATGGCTACACCTTC. It translates to CASSPPSRGVYGYTF.

This chain links TRBV29-1 with TRBJ1-1; D is perhaps TRBD1 (6 bases). The CDR3 is 13 amino acids. Trimming shortened V by 7 bases and J by 0 bases, and 12 bases separated the two germline ends. CDR1 and CDR2 from the germline V gene are SQVTM and ANQGSEA. The CDR3 reads CSAGGQMNTEAFF. In nucleotides, the CDR3 is TGCAGCGCCGGGGGGCAGATGAACACTGAAGCTTTCTTT.

The CDR3 nucleotides read TGTGCCAGCAGTGATTCGACAGGGGTTTATGAAAAACTGTTTTTT. This encodes CASSDSTGVYEKLFF. J is TRBJ1-4 and V is TRBV2, with 8 bases matching TRBD1. Germline V gene data show CDR1 as SNHLY and CDR2 as FYNNEI. The CDR3 loop spans 15 amino acids. V trimming: 3 bases; J trimming: 6 bases; junction bases outside the gene matches: 6.